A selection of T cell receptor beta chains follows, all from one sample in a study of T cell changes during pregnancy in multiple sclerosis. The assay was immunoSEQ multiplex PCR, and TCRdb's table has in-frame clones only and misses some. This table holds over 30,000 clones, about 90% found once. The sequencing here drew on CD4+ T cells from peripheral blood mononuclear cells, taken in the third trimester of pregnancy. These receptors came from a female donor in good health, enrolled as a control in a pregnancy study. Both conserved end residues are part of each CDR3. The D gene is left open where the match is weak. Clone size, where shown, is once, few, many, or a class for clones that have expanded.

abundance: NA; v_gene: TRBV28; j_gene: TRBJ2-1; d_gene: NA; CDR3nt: TGTGCCAGCAGTTCCCTCGGGGTCGGACGCTCCTACAATGAGCAGTTCTTC; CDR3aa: CASSSLGVGRSYNEQFF
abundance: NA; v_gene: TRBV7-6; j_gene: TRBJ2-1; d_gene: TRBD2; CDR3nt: TGTGCCAGCAGCTCCCGGACTAGCGGGAGTATGAGAGGTCAGCAGTTCTTC; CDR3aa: CASSSRTSGSMRGQQFF
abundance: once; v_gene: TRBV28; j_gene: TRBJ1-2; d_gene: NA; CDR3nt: TGTGCCAGCAGTTTAGCGTTCCTTGGGGGGGAGGTCTATGGCTACACCTTC; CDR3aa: CASSLAFLGGEVYGYTF
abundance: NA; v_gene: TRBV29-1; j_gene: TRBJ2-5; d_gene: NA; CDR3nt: TGCAGCGTTGAGGTCCGAGCCCAAGAGACCCAGTACTTC; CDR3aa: CSVEVRAQETQYF
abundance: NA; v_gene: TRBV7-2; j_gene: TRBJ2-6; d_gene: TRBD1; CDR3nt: TGTGCCAGCAGCTTAGTGCAGGGGGCTGGGGCCAACGTCCTGACTTTC; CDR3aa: CASSLVQGAGANVLTF
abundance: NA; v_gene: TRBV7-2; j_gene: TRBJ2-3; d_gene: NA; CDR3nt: TGTGCCAGCAGCTCTAGCGTAGGCACAGATACGCAGTATTTT; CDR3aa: CASSSSVGTDTQYF
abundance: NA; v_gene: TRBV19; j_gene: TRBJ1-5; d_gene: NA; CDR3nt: TGTGCCAGTACCCTTGACAGGTTCGCGGCCCAGCATTTT; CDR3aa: CASTLDRFAAQHF
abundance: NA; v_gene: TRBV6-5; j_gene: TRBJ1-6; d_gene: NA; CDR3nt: TGTGCCAGCAGTCAGGGGACCCTTAATTCACCCCTCCACTTT; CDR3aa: CASSQGTLNSPLHF
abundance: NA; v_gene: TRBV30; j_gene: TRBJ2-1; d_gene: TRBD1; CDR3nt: TGTGCCTGGAGTGCCGACAGGGTAAATGAGCAGTTCTTC; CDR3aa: CAWSADRVNEQFF
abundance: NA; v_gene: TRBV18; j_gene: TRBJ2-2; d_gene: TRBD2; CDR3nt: TGTGCCAGCTCCTCGCGGGAGGGCCATAACACCGGGGAGCTGTTTTTT; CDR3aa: CASSSREGHNTGELFF